This T cell receptor beta chain was documented in a study of T cell repertoires in cytomegalovirus infection. Findings of the study overall: Within the response measured ex vivo, HLA-C-restricted CMV-specific TCR beta clonotypes were dominant.

Germline V CDR1 and CDR2: MDHEN, SYDVKM. V dropped 1 base and J dropped 4 bases, with 13 bases sitting between them. The CDR3 extends over 15 amino acids. TCRdb re-derived calls from the reads in MiXCR, one entry per CDR3 protein. This table holds 50,000 or so distinct CDR3 sequences, roughly a fifth found once. This clonotype was detected many times. Its antigen remains unknown. The V call is TRBV28, the J call TRBJ2-5, with a possible D match to TRBD1 (5 bases). Sequences were derived from CD8+ T cells from cultured PBMCs, sampled from culture after CMV antigen stimulation. This receptor was obtained from a human donor in good health (CMV status not recorded). Some clones in this sample may be carry-over from other donors' samples. CDR3 sequence reads: CASSLFQGQGETQYF. CDR3 in DNA: TGTGCCAGCAGTTTATTCCAGGGCCAGGGAGAGACCCAGTACTTC. The full variable domain, with the rest looked up from reference TRBV28 and TRBJ2-5, is DVKVTQSSRYLVKRTGEKVFLECVQDMDHENMFWYRQDPGLGLRLIYFSYDVKMKEKGDIPEGYSVSREKKERFSLILESASTNQTSMYLCASSLFQGQGETQYFGPGTRLLVL.